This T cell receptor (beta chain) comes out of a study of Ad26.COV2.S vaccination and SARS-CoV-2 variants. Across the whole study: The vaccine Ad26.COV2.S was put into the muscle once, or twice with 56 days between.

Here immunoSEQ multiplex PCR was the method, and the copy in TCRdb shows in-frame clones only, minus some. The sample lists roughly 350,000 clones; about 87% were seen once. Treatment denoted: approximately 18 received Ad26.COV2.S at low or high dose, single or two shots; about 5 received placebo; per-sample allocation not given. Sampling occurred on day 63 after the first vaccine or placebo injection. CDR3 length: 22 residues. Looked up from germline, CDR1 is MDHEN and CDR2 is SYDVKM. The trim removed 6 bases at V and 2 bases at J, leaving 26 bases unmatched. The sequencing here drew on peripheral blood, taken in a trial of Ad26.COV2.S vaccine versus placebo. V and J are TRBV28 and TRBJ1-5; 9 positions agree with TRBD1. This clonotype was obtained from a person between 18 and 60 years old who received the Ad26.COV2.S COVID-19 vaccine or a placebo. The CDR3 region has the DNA TGTGCCAGCAGCCCAACTACCGGCAAAACCGGGACAGGGTTCTTGGGCAATCAGCCCCAGCATTTT. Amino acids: CASSPTTGKTGTGFLGNQPQHF.